This TCR beta chain was identified during a study of shared clonotypes between healthy human individuals. Study information: Ranging from 18 to 49 in age, donors were two women and a few men. Three plates were used per donor for CD4 naive, three for CD4 memory, two for CD8 naive and one for CD8 memory. Findings and caveats of the study: Naive subsets typically showed greater estimated richness than memory subsets.

For this clone: Its antigen remains unknown.

This CDR3 region has 14 residues. V was cut by 0 bases and J by 3 bases, with 10 bases left in between. Germline CDR1 SGDLS, CDR2 YYNGEE. Researchers ran the assay at a deep level. TCRdb keeps only in-frame clones here, not all; method: immunoSEQ multiplex PCR. The sample lists 1.4 million to 1.5 million clones, around 97% occurring once. The receptor was isolated from a man aged 30 to 45 in good health. V and J are TRBV9 and TRBJ2-7, with D unresolved. Input material: naive CD4+ T cells sorted from blood. Subset in this sample: CD45RA+ positively selected. This chain's CDR3 is CASSVGNRGYEQYF. For the CDR3, the DNA is TGTGCCAGCAGCGTAGGCAACCGCGGCTACGAGCAGTACTTC.